This T cell receptor (beta chain) was captured by sequencing in a study of cytomegalovirus exposure and HLA in healthy donors. There are 13 residues in the CDR3. From germline, CDR1 is LNHDA and CDR2 SQIVND (reference sequence). The V end was cut by 6 bases, the J end by 0 bases, with 8 bases between. PCR involved 60 Vbeta and 13 Jbeta primers. TCRdb keeps only in-frame clones here, not all; method: immunoSEQ multiplex PCR. Of some 130,000 clones listed, about 80% are singletons. J is TRBJ1-1 and V is TRBV19; perhaps TRBD1 as D (6 bases). Sequencing used PBMCs. The TCR sequence derives from a man in his thirties or forties in good health and CMV-seronegative. The CDR3 nucleotides read TGTGCCAGTAGGAGACAGGTGAACACTGAAGCTTTCTTT. It translates to CASRRQVNTEAFF.